The 13 T cell receptor beta chains presented below share a single source sample, sequenced in a study of shared clonotypes between healthy human individuals. The table came from immunoSEQ multiplex PCR; TCRdb's copy has only in-frame clones and leaves some out. The data hold approximately 2.5 million clones, with 90% to 95% observed a single time. Sequenced input: naive CD4+ T cells sorted from blood. Subset defined: CD45RA+ positively selected. Every receptor here comes from a young man in good health.

The chain has TRBV5-6 and TRBJ1-2; 11 bases match TRBD1. The germline V gene encodes CDR1 SGHDT and CDR2 YYEEEE. This CDR3 region has 14 residues. After removal of 3 bases from V and 8 bases from J, the junction contained 6 bases not matched to a gene. The DNA for the CDR3 is TGTGCCAGCAGCTCCGCGGACAGGGGGCGCGGCTACACCTTC. Amino acid sequence: CASSSADRGRGYTF.

As to this clone: Other nucleotide sequences in the sample specify the same CDR3. The CDR3 nucleotides read TGCGCCAGCAGCTTAGCGGGGGGGCAAGAGACCCAGTACTTC. Translated, it gives CASSLAGGQETQYF. This sequence joins TRBV5-1 and TRBJ2-5, with TRBD2 identical over 10 bases. The CDR3 is 14 amino acids. Germline trimming cut 2 bases from V and 2 bases from J; bases unmatched to any gene: 0. CDR1 and CDR2 from the germline V gene are SGHRS and YFSETQ.

The chain employs TRBV7-3 and TRBJ2-5; D might be TRBD1 (5 bases). V was cut by 5 bases and J by 5 bases, with 15 bases left in between. This CDR3 spans 14 amino acids. Per the germline V gene, CDR1 is SGHTA and CDR2 is FQGTGA. The chain's CDR3 is CASSTRVGAETQYF. The CDR3 nucleotides read TGTGCCAGCAGCACCAGGGTAGGAGCGGAGACCCAGTACTTC.

The chain recombines TRBV7-9 with TRBJ2-7; TRBD1 aligns across 8 bases. CDR1 and CDR2 from the germline V gene are SEHNR and FQNEAQ (reference sequence). This CDR3 has 15 residues. The trim removed 5 bases at V and 2 bases at J, leaving 8 bases unmatched. This CDR3 reads CASSHDRGNPYEQYF. The CDR3 nucleotides are TGTGCCAGCAGCCACGACAGGGGAAATCCCTACGAGCAGTACTTC.

The rearrangement uses TRBV7-2 and TRBJ1-3, with TRBD1 matching 8 bases. Germline trimming cut 5 bases from V and 2 bases from J; bases unmatched to any gene: 8. The CDR3 spans 16 residues. Germline V lookup: CDR1 SGHTA, CDR2 FQGNSA. CDR3 DNA sequence: TGTGCCAGCAGCGCCCAACAGGGGGTAACTGGAAACACCATATATTTT. Protein product: CASSAQQGVTGNTIYF.

The chain carries TRBV6-5 and TRBJ2-1; 9 positions agree with TRBD2. This CDR3 region has 15 residues. The V and J ends lost 6 bases and 8 bases, in that order; junction bases with no gene match: 11. The germline gives CDR1 MNHEY, CDR2 SVGAGI. CDR3 DNA: TGTGCCAGCAGGGAGGCGGGGGGGGTTTTGCATGAGCAGTTCTTC. Amino acid sequence: CASREAGGVLHEQFF.

As for this clone: This specimen includes other DNA sequences encoding the same CDR3. The CDR3 sequence: CASSLEGSHNEQFF. The CDR3 bases are TGCGCCAGCAGCCTGGAAGGGTCACACAATGAGCAGTTCTTC. This chain uses TRBV5-1 with TRBJ2-1, with D unclear. The CDR3 loop spans 14 amino acids. The V gene's germline CDR1 is SGHRS and CDR2 YFSETQ. Trimming shortened V by 4 bases and J by 5 bases, and 13 bases separated the two germline ends.

About this clone: Other DNA sequences in the same sample also yield this CDR3. Here the CDR3 DNA reads TGTGCCAGCAGTTTGGGCCCAGAAGCTTTCTTT. It codes for CASSLGPEAFF. The chain couples TRBV28 to TRBJ1-1, with D hard to call. Per germline, CDR1 MDHEN and CDR2 SYDVKM. Trimming removed 3 bases at V and 8 bases at J, with 7 bases between. This CDR3 is built from 11 residues.

The CDR3 region is CASSLDTGGLAKNIQYF. DNA for the CDR3: TGTGCCAGCAGCTTGGATACAGGAGGCTTAGCCAAAAACATTCAGTACTTC. The V and J genes are TRBV5-5 and TRBJ2-4, with D possibly called TRBD1 or TRBD2 (5 bases each). V lost 0 bases and J 0 bases, leaving 13 bases between the germline ends. This CDR3 comprises 17 residues. Germline assignment: CDR1 SGHKS and CDR2 YYEKEE (reference sequence). The full variable domain, completed using reference TRBV5-5 and TRBJ2-4, is DAGVTQSPTHLIKTRGQQVTLRCSPISGHKSVSWYQQVLGQGPQFIFQYYEKEERGRGNFPDRFSARQFPNYSSELNVNALLLGDSALYLCASSLDTGGLAKNIQYFGAGTRLSVL.

The chain recombines TRBV18 with TRBJ1-5; D may be TRBD1 (5 bases). Deletions cut 6 bases from V and 7 bases from J, with 10 bases between. The germline gives CDR1 KGHSH, CDR2 LQKENI. The CDR3 runs to 12 residues. CDR3 coding DNA: TGTGCCAGCTCCGGTTGGGGCCAGCCCCAGCATTTT. This gives the protein CASSGWGQPQHF.

The chain carries TRBV7-2 and TRBJ2-1, with D possibly matching TRBD2 (6 bases). Germline assignment: CDR1 SGHTA and CDR2 FQGNSA. This CDR3 has 15 residues. Trimming pared 5 bases from V and 0 bases from J, leaving 11 bases between. The CDR3 nucleotides are TGTGCCAGCAGCCCTACTAGCAGCTCCTACAATGAGCAGTTCTTC. Amino acids: CASSPTSSSYNEQFF.

This clone was observed a few times. The chain joins TRBV7-9 to TRBJ2-7; D ambiguous. The V gene lost 2 bases and the J gene lost 1 base, with 9 bases spanning the gap. Germline V gene sequence: CDR1 SEHNR, CDR2 FQNEAQ (reference sequence). This CDR3 comprises 14 residues. This CDR3 is CASSLSSVSYEQYF. CDR3 bases: TGTGCCAGCAGCTTATCCTCCGTGTCCTACGAGCAGTACTTC. The full variable domain, rest sourced from reference TRBV7-9 and TRBJ2-7, is DTGVSQNPRHKITKRGQNVTFRCDPISEHNRLYWYRQTLGQGPEFLTYFQNEAQLEKSRLLSDRFSAERPKGSFSTLEIQRTEQGDSAMYLCASSLSSVSYEQYFGPGTRLTVT.

V gene TRBV12-2 combines with J gene TRBJ2-7. TRBV12-2 represents a pseudogene. The CDR3 is 19 amino acids. CDR3 sequence (DNA): TGTGCAAGTCGCTTATACCCCAGTCCTACGGGGCAGGGTACCTACGAGCAGTACTTC. It codes for CASRLYPSPTGQGTYEQYF.